Included here is one TCR beta chain sequence, with context. The sample comes from a study of control samples from healthy donors and cancer patients. Some clones are missing from TCRdb's copy, which holds only in-frame ones; the method was immunoSEQ multiplex PCR. The data show some 100,000 clones, around 80% seen once. The CDR3 runs 14 residues. The V gene's germline CDR1 is MNHNY and CDR2 SVGAGI (reference sequence). V lost 6 bases and J 0 bases, leaving 11 bases between the germline ends. The sample taken for sequencing was blood. V gene TRBV6-6 combines with J gene TRBJ1-2; D is uncertain. This TCR came from a woman in her 30s in good health. CDR3 DNA sequence: TGTGCCAGCAGCACGACACCCCCTAACTATGGCTACACCTTC. Protein sequence: CASSTTPPNYGYTF.